Given below is one T cell receptor beta chain in context. Its antigen is undetermined. This CDR3 is 12 amino acids long. From germline, CDR1 is LGHDT and CDR2 YNNKEL (reference sequence). With V trimmed by 3 bases and J by 8 bases, 2 bases remained unmatched. These data are taken from a study of identical twins. Findings and limits, study-wide: Insertion counts were lower in abundant cord blood beta clonotypes, a trend that memory repertoires did not show.

TCRdb reprocessed the 5' RACE reads via MiXCR and lists one record per CDR3 protein. Among 1,800,000 or so distinct CDR3 sequences listed, under 35% were seen once. This clonotype originated in a newborn girl in good health. The material sequenced was cord blood. The chain couples TRBV3-1 to TRBJ2-3; TRBD2 agrees at 7 bases. This CDR3 reads CASSHGRGTQYF. CDR3 nucleotides: TGTGCCAGCAGCCATGGGAGGGGTACGCAGTATTTT.